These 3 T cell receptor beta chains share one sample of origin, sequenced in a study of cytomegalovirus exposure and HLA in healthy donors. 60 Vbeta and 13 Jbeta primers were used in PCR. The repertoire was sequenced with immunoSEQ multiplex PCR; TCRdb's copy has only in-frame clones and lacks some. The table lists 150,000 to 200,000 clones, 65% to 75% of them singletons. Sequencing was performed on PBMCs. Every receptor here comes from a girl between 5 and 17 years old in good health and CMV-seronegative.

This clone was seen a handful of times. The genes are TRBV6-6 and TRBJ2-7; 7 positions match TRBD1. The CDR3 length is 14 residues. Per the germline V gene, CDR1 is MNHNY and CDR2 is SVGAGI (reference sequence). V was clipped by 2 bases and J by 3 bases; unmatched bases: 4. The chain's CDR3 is CASSYRGQLYEQYF. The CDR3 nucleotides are TGTGCCAGCAGTTACCGGGGACAGCTCTACGAGCAGTACTTC.

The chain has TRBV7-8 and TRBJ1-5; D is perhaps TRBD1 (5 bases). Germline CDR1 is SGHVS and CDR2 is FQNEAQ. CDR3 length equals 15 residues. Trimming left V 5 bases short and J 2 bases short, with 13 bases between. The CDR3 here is CASSPRQFGNQPQHF. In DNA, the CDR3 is TGTGCCAGCAGCCCCCGACAGTTCGGCAATCAGCCCCAGCATTTT.

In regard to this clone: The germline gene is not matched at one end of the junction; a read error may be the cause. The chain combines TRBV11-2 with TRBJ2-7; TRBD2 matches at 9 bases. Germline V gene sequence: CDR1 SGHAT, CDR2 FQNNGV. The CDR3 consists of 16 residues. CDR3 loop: CASSLDASGVAGEQYF. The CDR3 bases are TGTGCCAGCAGCCTAGATGCTAGCGGGGTCGCGGGGGAGCAGTACTTC.